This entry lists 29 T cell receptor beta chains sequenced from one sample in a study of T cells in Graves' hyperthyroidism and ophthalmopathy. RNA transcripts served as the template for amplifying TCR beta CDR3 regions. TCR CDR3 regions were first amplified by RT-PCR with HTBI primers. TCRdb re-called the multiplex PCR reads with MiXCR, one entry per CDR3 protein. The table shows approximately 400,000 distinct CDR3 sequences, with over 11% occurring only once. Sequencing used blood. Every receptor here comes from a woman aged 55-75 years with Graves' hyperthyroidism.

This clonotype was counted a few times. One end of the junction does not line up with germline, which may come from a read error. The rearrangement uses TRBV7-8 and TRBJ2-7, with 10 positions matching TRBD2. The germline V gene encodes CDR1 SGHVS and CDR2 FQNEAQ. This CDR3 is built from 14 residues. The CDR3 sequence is CASGLRLAGVEQYF. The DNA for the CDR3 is TGTGCCAGCGGCTTACGGCTAGCGGGAGTCGAGCAGTACTTC.

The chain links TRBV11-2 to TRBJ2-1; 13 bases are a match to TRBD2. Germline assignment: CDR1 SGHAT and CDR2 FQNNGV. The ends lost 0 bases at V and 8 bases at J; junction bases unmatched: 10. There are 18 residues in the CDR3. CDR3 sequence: CASSLDPGTSGAGDEQFF. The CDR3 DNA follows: TGTGCCAGCAGCTTAGATCCCGGGACTAGCGGGGCCGGGGATGAGCAGTTCTTC.

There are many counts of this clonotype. The CDR3 bases are TGTGCCAGCAGCCTCGGGGCGGCCCCAATTAATGAGCAGTTCTTC. Amino acids: CASSLGAAPINEQFF. This chain uses TRBV7-2 with TRBJ2-1, with D perhaps TRBD1 or TRBD2 (5 bases each). The CDR3 loop spans 15 amino acids. Trimming took off 5 bases at V and 7 bases at J, with 18 bases between the two ends. Germline values: CDR1 SGHTA, CDR2 FQGNSA.

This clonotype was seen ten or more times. CDR3 loop: CASSIRQGAFEKLFF. CDR3 DNA: TGTGCCAGCAGCATAAGACAGGGGGCGTTCGAAAAACTGTTTTTT. V gene TRBV7-9 combines with J gene TRBJ1-4; 10 bases match TRBD1. CDR1 is SEHNR and CDR2 is FQNEAQ in the germline V gene (reference sequence). The CDR3 is made up of 15 amino acids. After removal of 5 bases from V and 8 bases from J, the junction contained 8 bases not matched to a gene.

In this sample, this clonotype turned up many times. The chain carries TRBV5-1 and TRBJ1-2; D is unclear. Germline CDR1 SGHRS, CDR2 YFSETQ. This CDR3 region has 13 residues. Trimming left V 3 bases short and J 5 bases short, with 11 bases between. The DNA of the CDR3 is TGCGCCAGCAGCTACGACACTCAGTATGGCTACACCTTC. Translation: CASSYDTQYGYTF.

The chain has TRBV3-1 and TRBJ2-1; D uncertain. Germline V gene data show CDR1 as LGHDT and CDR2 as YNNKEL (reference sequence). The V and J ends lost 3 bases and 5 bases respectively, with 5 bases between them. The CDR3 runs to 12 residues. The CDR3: CASSQLHNEQFF. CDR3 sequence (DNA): TGTGCCAGCAGCCAGTTACACAATGAGCAGTTCTTC.

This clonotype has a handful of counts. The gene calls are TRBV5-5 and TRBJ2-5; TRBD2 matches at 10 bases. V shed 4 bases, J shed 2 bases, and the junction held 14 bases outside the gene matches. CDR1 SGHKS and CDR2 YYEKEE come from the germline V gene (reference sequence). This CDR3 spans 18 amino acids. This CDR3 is CASSVAPPGTSVQETQYF. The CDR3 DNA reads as TGTGCCAGCAGCGTCGCCCCTCCCGGGACTAGCGTTCAAGAGACCCAGTACTTC.

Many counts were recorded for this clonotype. DNA of the CDR3: TGTGCCAGCACCAAATACTCGGGCCAGCGCGCTTACGAGCAGTACTTC. Its protein is CASTKYSGQRAYEQYF. The V call is TRBV11-2, the J call TRBJ2-7; the D is unclear. The CDR3 totals 16 residues. V lost 7 bases and J lost 4, with 23 bases in between. Per the germline V gene, CDR1 is SGHAT and CDR2 is FQNNGV. The complete variable domain, with remaining parts taken from reference TRBV11-2 and TRBJ2-7, reads EAGVAQSPRYKIIEKRQSVAFWCNPISGHATLYWYQQILGQGPKLLIQFQNNGVVDDSQLPKDRFSAERLKGVDSTLKIQPAKLEDSAVYLCASTKYSGQRAYEQYFGPGTRLTVT.

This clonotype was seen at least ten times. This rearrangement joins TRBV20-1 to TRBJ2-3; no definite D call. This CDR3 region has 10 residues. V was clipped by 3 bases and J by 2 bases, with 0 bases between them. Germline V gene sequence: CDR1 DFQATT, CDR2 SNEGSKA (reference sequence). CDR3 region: CSASTDTQYF. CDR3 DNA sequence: TGCAGTGCTAGCACAGATACGCAGTATTTT.

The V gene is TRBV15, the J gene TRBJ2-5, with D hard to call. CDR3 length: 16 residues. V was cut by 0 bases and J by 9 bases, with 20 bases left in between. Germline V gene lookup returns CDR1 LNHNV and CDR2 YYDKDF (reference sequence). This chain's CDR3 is CATSRDASTRPAPQYF. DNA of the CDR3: TGTGCCACCAGCAGAGACGCATCGACTCGACCAGCGCCCCAGTACTTC. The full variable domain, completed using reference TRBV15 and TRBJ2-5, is DAMVIQNPRYQVTQFGKPVTLSCSQTLNHNVMYWYQQKSSQAPKLLFHYYDKDFNNEADTPDNFQSRRPNTSFCFLDIRSPGLGDTAMYLCATSRDASTRPAPQYFGPGTRLLVL.

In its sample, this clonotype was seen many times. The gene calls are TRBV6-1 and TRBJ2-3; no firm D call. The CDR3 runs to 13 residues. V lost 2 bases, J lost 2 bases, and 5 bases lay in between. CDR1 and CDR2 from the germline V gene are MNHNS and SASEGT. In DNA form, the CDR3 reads TGTGCCAGCAGTGAAAGATCCACAGATACGCAGTATTTT. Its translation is CASSERSTDTQYF.

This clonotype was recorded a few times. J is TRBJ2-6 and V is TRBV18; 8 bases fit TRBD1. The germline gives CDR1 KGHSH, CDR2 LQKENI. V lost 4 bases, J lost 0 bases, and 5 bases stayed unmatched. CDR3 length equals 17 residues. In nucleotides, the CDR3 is TGTGCCAGCTCACAACGACAGGGGAGCTCTGGGGCCAACGTCCTGACTTTC. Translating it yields CASSQRQGSSGANVLTF.

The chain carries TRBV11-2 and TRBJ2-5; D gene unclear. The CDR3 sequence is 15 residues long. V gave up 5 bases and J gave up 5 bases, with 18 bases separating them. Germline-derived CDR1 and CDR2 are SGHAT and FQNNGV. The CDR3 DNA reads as TGTGCCAGCAGCCTCAGTAGGGTCGTGGGGGAGACCCAGTACTTC. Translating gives CASSLSRVVGETQYF. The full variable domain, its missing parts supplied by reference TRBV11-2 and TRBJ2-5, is EAGVAQSPRYKIIEKRQSVAFWCNPISGHATLYWYQQILGQGPKLLIQFQNNGVVDDSQLPKDRFSAERLKGVDSTLKIQPAKLEDSAVYLCASSLSRVVGETQYFGPGTRLLVL.

CDR3: CSTSDRGGTDTQYF. CDR3 sequence (DNA): TGCAGCACATCCGACAGGGGGGGCACAGATACGCAGTATTTT. The chain recombines TRBV29-1 with TRBJ2-3, with 9 bases that match TRBD1. The CDR3 is 14 residues long. Unmatched junction bases numbered 7, after V lost 8 bases and J lost 1 base. Germline values: CDR1 SQVTM, CDR2 ANQGSEA.

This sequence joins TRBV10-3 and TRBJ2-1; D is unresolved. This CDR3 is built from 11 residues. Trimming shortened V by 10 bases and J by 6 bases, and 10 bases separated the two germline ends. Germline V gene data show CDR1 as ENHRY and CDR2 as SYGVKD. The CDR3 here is CATLDLNEQFF. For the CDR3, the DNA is TGTGCCACCCTGGACCTCAATGAGCAGTTCTTC.

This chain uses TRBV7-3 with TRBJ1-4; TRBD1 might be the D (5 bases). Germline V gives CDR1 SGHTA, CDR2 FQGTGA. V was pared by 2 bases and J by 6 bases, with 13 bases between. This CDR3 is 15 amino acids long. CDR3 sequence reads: CASSLEGTTYEKLFF. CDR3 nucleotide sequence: TGTGCCAGCAGCTTAGAGGGGACCACTTATGAAAAACTGTTTTTT.

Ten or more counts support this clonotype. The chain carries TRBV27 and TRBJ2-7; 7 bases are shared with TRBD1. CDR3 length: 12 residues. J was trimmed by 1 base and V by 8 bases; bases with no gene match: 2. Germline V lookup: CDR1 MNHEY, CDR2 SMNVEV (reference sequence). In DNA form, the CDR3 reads TGTGCCAGCCAGGGACAGTCCTACGAGCAGTACTTC. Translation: CASQGQSYEQYF.

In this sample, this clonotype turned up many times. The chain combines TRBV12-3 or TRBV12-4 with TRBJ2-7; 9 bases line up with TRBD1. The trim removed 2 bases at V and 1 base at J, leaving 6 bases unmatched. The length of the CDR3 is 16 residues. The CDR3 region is CASSLRGQGKSYEQYF. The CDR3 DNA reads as TGTGCCAGCAGTTTAAGGGGACAGGGTAAATCCTACGAGCAGTACTTC.

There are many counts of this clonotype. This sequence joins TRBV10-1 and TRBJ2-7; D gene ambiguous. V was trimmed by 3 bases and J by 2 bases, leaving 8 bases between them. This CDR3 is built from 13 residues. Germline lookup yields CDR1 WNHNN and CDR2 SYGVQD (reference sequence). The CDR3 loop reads CASSDGEAYEQYF. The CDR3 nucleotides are TGCGCCAGCAGTGATGGGGAAGCCTACGAGCAGTACTTC.

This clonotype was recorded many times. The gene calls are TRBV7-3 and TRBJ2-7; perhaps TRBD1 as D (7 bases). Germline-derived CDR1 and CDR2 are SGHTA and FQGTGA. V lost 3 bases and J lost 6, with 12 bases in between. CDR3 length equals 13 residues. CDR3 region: CASSLHQGGEQYF. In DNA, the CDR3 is TGTGCCAGCAGCTTGCACCAGGGGGGCGAGCAGTACTTC. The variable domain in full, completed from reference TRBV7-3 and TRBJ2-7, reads GAGVSQTPSNKVTEKGKYVELRCDPISGHTALYWYRQSLGQGPEFLIYFQGTGAADDSGLPNDRFFAVRPEGSVSTLKIQRTERGDSAVYLCASSLHQGGEQYFGPGTRLTVT.

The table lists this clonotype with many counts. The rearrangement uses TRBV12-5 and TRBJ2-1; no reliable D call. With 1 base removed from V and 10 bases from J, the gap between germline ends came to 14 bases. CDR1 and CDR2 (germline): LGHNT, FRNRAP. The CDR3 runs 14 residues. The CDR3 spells CASGLALLPPEQFF. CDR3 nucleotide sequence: TGTGCTAGTGGTTTGGCCCTACTACCCCCCGAGCAGTTCTTC.

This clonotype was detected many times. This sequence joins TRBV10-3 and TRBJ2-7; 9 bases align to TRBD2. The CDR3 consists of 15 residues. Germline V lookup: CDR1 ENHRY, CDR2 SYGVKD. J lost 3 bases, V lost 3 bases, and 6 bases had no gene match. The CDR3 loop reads CAISEIAGEGYEQYF. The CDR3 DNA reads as TGTGCCATCAGTGAAATAGCGGGAGAAGGCTACGAGCAGTACTTC.

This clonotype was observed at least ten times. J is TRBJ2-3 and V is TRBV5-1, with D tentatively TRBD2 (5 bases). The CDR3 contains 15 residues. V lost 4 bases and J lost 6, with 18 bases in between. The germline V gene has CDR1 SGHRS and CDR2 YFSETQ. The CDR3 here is CASSREIYASDTQYF. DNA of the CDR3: TGCGCCAGCAGCAGGGAGATTTACGCGAGTGATACGCAGTATTTT. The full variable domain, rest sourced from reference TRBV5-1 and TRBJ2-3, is KAGVTQTPRYLIKTRGQQVTLSCSPISGHRSVSWYQQTPGQGLQFLFEYFSETQRNKGNFPGRFSGRQFSNSRSEMNVSTLELGDSALYLCASSREIYASDTQYFGPGTRLTVL.

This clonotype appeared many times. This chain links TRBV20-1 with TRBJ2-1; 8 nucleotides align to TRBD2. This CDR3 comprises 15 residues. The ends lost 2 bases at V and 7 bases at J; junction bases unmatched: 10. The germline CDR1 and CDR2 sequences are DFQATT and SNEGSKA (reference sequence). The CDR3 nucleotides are TGCAGTGCTAGACCAGAGCGGGAGATACTGAATGAGCAGTTCTTC. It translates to CSARPEREILNEQFF.

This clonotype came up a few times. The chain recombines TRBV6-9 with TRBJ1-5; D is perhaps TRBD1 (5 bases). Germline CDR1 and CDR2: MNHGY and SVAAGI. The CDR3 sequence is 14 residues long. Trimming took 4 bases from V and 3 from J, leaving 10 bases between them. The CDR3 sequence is CASSSGRANQPQHF. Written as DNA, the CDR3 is TGTGCCAGCAGTTCTGGCAGGGCCAATCAGCCCCAGCATTTT.

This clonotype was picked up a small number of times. CDR3 DNA: TGTGCCAGCAGTTACCAGCGGGGACCCACCGGGGAGCTGTTTTTT. Translated: CASSYQRGPTGELFF. The V and J genes are TRBV12-3 or TRBV12-4 and TRBJ2-2, with 7 bases that match TRBD2. Trimming cost V 4 bases and J 4 bases; bases outside gene matches: 6. The CDR3 spans 15 residues.

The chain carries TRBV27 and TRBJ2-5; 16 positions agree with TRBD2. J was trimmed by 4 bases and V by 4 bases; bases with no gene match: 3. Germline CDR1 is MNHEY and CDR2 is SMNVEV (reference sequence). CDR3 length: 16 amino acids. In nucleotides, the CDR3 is TGTGCCAGCAGTTCGGGACTAGCGGGAGGGCGAGAGACCCAGTACTTC. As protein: CASSSGLAGGRETQYF.

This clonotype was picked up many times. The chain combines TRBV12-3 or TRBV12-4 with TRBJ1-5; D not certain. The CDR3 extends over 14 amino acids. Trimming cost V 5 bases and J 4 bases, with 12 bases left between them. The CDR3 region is CASSPLDRNQPQHF. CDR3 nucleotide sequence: TGTGCCAGCAGTCCTTTAGACCGAAATCAGCCCCAGCATTTT.

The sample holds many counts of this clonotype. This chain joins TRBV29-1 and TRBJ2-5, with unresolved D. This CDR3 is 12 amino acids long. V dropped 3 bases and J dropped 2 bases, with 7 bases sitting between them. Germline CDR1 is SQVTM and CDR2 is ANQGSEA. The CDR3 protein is CSVDREQETQYF. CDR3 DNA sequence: TGCAGCGTTGACAGAGAACAAGAGACCCAGTACTTC. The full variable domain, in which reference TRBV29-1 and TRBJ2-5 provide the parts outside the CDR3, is SAVISQKPSRDICQRGTSLTIQCQVDSQVTMMFWYRQQPGQSLTLIATANQGSEATYESGFVIDKFPISRPNLTFSTLTVSNMSPEDSSIYLCSVDREQETQYFGPGTRLLVL.